The 13 T cell receptor beta chains below were found in one sample sequenced in a study of blood T cell repertoires in COVID-19 (dated by TCRdb to the early 2020s). Library method: the immunoSEQ multiplex PCR assay. TCRdb obtained this table from immuneACCESS and retained in-frame rearrangements with V and J assigned. These tables miss some clones; where compared with another copy, unresolved V genes account for less than half of the shortfall, and the remainder is unexplained. This sample has about 50,000 clones in its table, and approximately 85% of those were observed once. The top ten constitute about 6% of the sample. Sequencing was carried out using peripheral blood. The receptors here all came from a man aged 60-69 years with acute or convalescent COVID-19.

The CDR3 region is CASSSSGVYEQYF. Here the CDR3 DNA reads TGCGCCAGCAGCTCTAGCGGGGTCTACGAGCAGTACTTC. The chain employs TRBV5-1 and TRBJ2-7, with TRBD2 matching 9 bases. Germline loops: CDR1 SGHRS, CDR2 YFSETQ. This CDR3 is built from 13 residues. Trimming at V came to 3 bases and at J to 3 bases, leaving 1 base not matched to a gene.

The sample holds one count of this clone. The chain links TRBV7-8 to TRBJ1-3, with a possible D match to TRBD1 (5 bases). This CDR3 contains 14 residues. Germline V CDR1 and CDR2: SGHVS, FQNEAQ. V was pared by 3 bases and J by 2 bases, with 8 bases between. CDR3 DNA sequence: TGTGCCAGCAGCTTGTTAGGGGCTGGAAACACCATATATTTT. It translates to CASSLLGAGNTIYF.

This clone was picked up a small number of times. The rearrangement links TRBV28 to TRBJ1-2, with TRBD1 matching 7 bases. The germline V gene encodes CDR1 MDHEN and CDR2 SYDVKM. With 4 bases clipped from V and 1 base from J, the junction kept 6 bases outside the gene matches. CDR3 length: 15 residues. The CDR3 DNA follows: TGTGCCAGCAGTTCGACAGGGTGGCTTAACTATGGCTACACCTTC. It specifies CASSSTGWLNYGYTF.

This clone showed up just once. The rearrangement uses TRBV9 and TRBJ1-4, with D possibly being TRBD1 (5 bases). CDR1 and CDR2 from the germline V gene are SGDLS and YYNGEE. The ends were cut back, 6 bases at V and 0 bases at J, with 15 bases in the middle. The CDR3 contains 16 residues. In DNA form, the CDR3 reads TGTGCCAGCAACAACGGGAGGGGCACAACTAATGAAAAACTGTTTTTT. Translation gives CASNNGRGTTNEKLFF. The full variable domain, completed using reference TRBV9 and TRBJ1-4, is DSGVTQTPKHLITATGQRVTLRCSPRSGDLSVYWYQQSLDQGLQFLIQYYNGEERAKGNILERFSAQQFPDLHSELNLSSLELGDSALYFCASNNGRGTTNEKLFFGSGTQLSVL.

This rearrangement joins TRBV5-1 to TRBJ1-5; 7 bases line up with TRBD1. The CDR3 loop spans 15 amino acids. The V gene end was trimmed by 2 bases and the J gene end by 4 bases; junction bases not matched to a gene: 6. Germline values: CDR1 SGHRS, CDR2 YFSETQ. CDR3 loop: CASSFTGVGNQPQHF. The DNA of the CDR3 is TGCGCCAGCAGCTTTACAGGGGTTGGGAATCAGCCCCAGCATTTT.

This clone was found a few times. The CDR3 loop is CASSPGLSSSYEQYF. The CDR3, as DNA: TGTGCCAGCAGCCCGGGACTCTCCAGCTCCTACGAGCAGTACTTC. The J gene is TRBJ2-7, the V gene TRBV7-6, with D perhaps matching TRBD2 (6 bases). V lost 5 bases, J lost 0 bases, and 14 bases lay in between. The CDR3 length is 15 residues. The germline V gene has CDR1 SGHVS and CDR2 FNYEAQ. Full variable domain (rest looked up from reference TRBV7-6 and TRBJ2-7): GAGVSQSPRYKVTKRGQDVALRCDPISGHVSLYWYRQALGQGPEFLTYFNYEAQQDKSGLPNDRFSAERPEGSISTLTIQRTEQRDSAMYRCASSPGLSSSYEQYFGPGTRLTVT.

The chain links TRBV5-1 to TRBJ2-7; D ambiguous. The CDR3 loop spans 17 amino acids. CDR1 and CDR2 (germline): SGHRS, YFSETQ. Trimming pared 3 bases from V and 0 bases from J, leaving 19 bases between. This CDR3 reads CASSWSLEVRSSYEQYF. Here the CDR3 DNA reads TGCGCCAGCAGCTGGTCCCTTGAGGTCAGATCCTCCTACGAGCAGTACTTC.

This rearrangement joins TRBV7-3 to TRBJ2-7; D is possibly TRBD1 (6 bases). V was pared by 1 base and J by 7 bases, with 11 bases between. This CDR3 is 13 amino acids long. The V gene's germline CDR1 is SGHTA and CDR2 FQGTGA. The CDR3 DNA sequence: TGTGCCAGCAGCTTAAGTAGCAGGGGAGAGCAGTACTTC. Protein product: CASSLSSRGEQYF.

This chain joins TRBV6-1 and TRBJ2-7, with TRBD2 identical over 8 bases. The germline CDR1 and CDR2 sequences are MNHNS and SASEGT. The V gene end was trimmed by 2 bases and the J gene end by 0 bases; junction bases not matched to a gene: 6. The CDR3 has 16 residues. CDR3 loop: CASSEPSGRSSYEQYF. CDR3 in DNA: TGTGCCAGCAGTGAACCCAGCGGGAGAAGCTCCTACGAGCAGTACTTC.

This sequence joins TRBV30 and TRBJ2-1, with D uncertain. The V end lost 8 bases, the J end lost 1 base, and 15 bases lay between the germline ends. CDR1 is GTSNPN, CDR2 SVGIG, per germline (reference sequence). This CDR3 contains 14 residues. The CDR3, as DNA: TGTGCCGGCTTCCTGGGCAGATCCTACAATGAGCAGTTCTTC. It codes for CAGFLGRSYNEQFF. Filled out from reference TRBV30 and TRBJ2-1, the complete variable domain reads SQTIHQWPATLVQPVGSPLSLECTVEGTSNPNLYWYRQAAGRGLQLLFYSVGIGQISSEVPQNLSASRPQDRQFILSSKKLLLSDSGFYLCAGFLGRSYNEQFFGPGTRLTVL.

This clone was seen only once. The chain links TRBV5-1 to TRBJ1-1; the match to TRBD1 covers 7 bases. J gave up 1 base and V 3 bases, and 3 bases lay outside the gene matches. The V gene's germline CDR1 is SGHRS and CDR2 YFSETQ. The CDR3 loop spans 14 amino acids. The CDR3 DNA follows: TGCGCCAGCAGCTGGCGGGACAGGAACACTGAAGCTTTCTTT. Amino acid sequence: CASSWRDRNTEAFF.

This chain uses TRBV7-2 with TRBJ2-5; 7 positions match TRBD1. CDR3 size: 15 residues. CDR1 is SGHTA and CDR2 is FQGNSA in the germline V gene. Trimming at V came to 2 bases and at J to 2 bases, leaving 5 bases not matched to a gene. The CDR3 here is CASSLFVGQQETQYF. In DNA, the CDR3 is TGTGCCAGCAGCTTATTCGTGGGACAGCAAGAGACCCAGTACTTC.

The table lists this clone with a few counts. V gene TRBV7-3 combines with J gene TRBJ1-6, with TRBD1 matching 7 bases. Germline assignment: CDR1 SGHTA and CDR2 FQGTGA. V was clipped by 6 bases and J by 5 bases; unmatched bases: 4. The CDR3 spans 14 residues. The CDR3 protein is CASRITGDNSPLHF. CDR3 DNA sequence: TGTGCCAGCAGAATAACAGGGGATAATTCACCCCTCCACTTT.